The sequence of this T cell receptor beta chain was determined in a study of cytomegalovirus exposure and HLA in healthy donors. Study details: It was reported in a later analysis that the 90 to 150 validation repertoires used the same platform as the approximately 620 first-cohort repertoires.

This CDR3 spans 13 amino acids. Germline values: CDR1 SGHRS, CDR2 YFSETQ. Trimming took 0 bases from V and 3 from J, leaving 6 bases between them. About this clone: Its antigen is not known.

Sequencing used immunoSEQ multiplex PCR; TCRdb keeps in-frame clones, though not all of them. In the table there are around 70,000 clones, roughly 94% of which are singletons. Study observations and caveats: Among TCR beta chains, those listed as cytomegalovirus-associated numbered some 170. A subsequent analysis found that TCR clusters from the first cohort also tended to co-occur in the 120 or so validation repertoires, with less than 95% of cluster scores above 0. TCR sequences were mostly rare, though some public TCRs occurred in many donors.

The chain employs TRBV5-1 and TRBJ2-5; tentative D call: TRBD2 (5 bases). This TCR derives from a woman between 18 and 29 years old in good health and CMV-seropositive. Sequencing input: PBMCs. DNA for the CDR3: TGCGCCAGCAGCTTGGGGGGAGAAGAGACCCAGTACTTC. Translating gives CASSLGGEETQYF. Filled out from reference TRBV5-1 and TRBJ2-5, the complete variable domain reads KAGVTQTPRYLIKTRGQQVTLSCSPISGHRSVSWYQQTPGQGLQFLFEYFSETQRNKGNFPGRFSGRQFSNSRSEMNVSTLELGDSALYLCASSLGGEETQYFGPGTRLLVL.